The 3 T cell receptor beta chains given below trace back to one sample, sequenced in a study of blood T cell repertoires in COVID-19. Measured with immunoSEQ multiplex PCR; TCRdb has only the in-frame clones, and not every one. The sample carries some 100,000 clones, around 90% recorded once. Material: peripheral blood. Receptors originate from a woman aged 80 or over with active COVID-19.

The chain links TRBV20-1 to TRBJ2-3, with D unclear. The CDR3 length is 13 residues. The germline V gene encodes CDR1 DFQATT and CDR2 SNEGSKA (reference sequence). V lost 3 bases to trimming and J lost 0 bases, with 7 bases between them. The CDR3 DNA is TGCAGTGCTAGTGGGCAGAGCACAGATACGCAGTATTTT. It translates to CSASGQSTDTQYF.

The CDR3 reads CASSPLTGLTGELFF. CDR3 in DNA: TGTGCCAGCAGTCCACTGACAGGGCTTACCGGGGAGCTGTTTTTT. The V gene is TRBV28, the J gene TRBJ2-2; TRBD1 aligns across 7 bases. V shed 5 bases, J shed 5 bases, and the junction held 8 bases outside the gene matches. CDR3 length: 15 residues. Germline-derived CDR1 and CDR2 are MDHEN and SYDVKM.

To note about this clone: One end of the junction is discordant with germline, which a read error may explain. V gene TRBV7-7 combines with J gene TRBJ2-3; a possible D gene is TRBD2 (6 bases). Germline V gene sequence: CDR1 SSHAT, CDR2 FNYEAQ (reference sequence). This CDR3 is 16 amino acids long. CDR3 sequence: CASSSGAGRSTDTQYF. The CDR3 nucleotides are TGTGCTAGCAGCTCCGGGGCGGGGAGGAGCACAGATACGCAGTATTTT. The variable domain in full, with the rest retrieved from reference TRBV7-7 and TRBJ2-3, is GAGVSQSPRYKVTKRGQDVTLRCDPISSHATLYWYQQALGQGPEFLTYFNYEAQPDKSGLPSDRFSAERPEGSISTLTIQRTEQRDSAMYRCASSSGAGRSTDTQYFGPGTRLTVL.